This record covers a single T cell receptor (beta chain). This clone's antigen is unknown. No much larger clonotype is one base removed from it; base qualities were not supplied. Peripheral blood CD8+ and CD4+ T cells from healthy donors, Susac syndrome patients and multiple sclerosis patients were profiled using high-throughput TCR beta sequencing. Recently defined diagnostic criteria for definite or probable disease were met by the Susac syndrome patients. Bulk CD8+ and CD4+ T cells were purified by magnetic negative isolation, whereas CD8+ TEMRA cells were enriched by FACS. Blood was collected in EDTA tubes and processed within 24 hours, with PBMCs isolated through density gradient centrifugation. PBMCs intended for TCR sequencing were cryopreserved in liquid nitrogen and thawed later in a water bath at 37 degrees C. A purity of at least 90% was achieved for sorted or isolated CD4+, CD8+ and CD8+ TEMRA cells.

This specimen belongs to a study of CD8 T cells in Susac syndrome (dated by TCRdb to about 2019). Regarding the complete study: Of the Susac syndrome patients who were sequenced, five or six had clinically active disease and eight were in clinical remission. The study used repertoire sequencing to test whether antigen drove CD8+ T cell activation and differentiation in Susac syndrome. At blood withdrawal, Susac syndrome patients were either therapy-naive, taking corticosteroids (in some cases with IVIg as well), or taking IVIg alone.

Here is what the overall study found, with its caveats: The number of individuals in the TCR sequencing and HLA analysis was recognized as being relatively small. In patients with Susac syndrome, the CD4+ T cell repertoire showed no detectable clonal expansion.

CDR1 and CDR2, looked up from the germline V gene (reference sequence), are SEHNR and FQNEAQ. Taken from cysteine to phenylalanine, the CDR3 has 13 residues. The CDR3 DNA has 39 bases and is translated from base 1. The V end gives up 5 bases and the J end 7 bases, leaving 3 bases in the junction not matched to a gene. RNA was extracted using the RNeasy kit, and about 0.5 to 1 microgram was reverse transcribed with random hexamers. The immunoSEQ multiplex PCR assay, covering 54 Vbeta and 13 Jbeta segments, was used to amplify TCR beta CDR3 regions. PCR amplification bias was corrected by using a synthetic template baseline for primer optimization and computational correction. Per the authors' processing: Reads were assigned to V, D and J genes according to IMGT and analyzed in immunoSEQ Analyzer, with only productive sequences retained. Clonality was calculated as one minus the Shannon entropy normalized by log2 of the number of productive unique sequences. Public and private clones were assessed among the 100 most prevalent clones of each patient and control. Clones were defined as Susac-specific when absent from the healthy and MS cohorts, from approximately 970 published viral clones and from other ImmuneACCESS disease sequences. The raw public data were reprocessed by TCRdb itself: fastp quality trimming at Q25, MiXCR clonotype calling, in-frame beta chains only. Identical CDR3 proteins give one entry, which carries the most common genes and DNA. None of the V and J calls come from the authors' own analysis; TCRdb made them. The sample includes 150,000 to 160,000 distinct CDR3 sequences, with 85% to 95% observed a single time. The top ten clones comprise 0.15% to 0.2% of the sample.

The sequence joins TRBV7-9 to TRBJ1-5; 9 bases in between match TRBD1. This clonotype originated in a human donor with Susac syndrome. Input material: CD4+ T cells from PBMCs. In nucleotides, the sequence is TGTGCCAGCAGCCGGACAGGGGAACAGCCCCAGCATTTT. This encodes CASSRTGEQPQHF. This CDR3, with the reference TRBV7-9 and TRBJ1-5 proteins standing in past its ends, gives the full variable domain DTGVSQNPRHKITKRGQNVTFRCDPISEHNRLYWYRQTLGQGPEFLTYFQNEAQLEKSRLLSDRFSAERPKGSFSTLEIQRTEQGDSAMYLCASSRTGEQPQHFGDGTRLSIL.